A single sample gave rise to the 19 T cell receptor beta chains below, sequenced in a study of blood T cell repertoires in COVID-19. Produced via immunoSEQ multiplex PCR; TCRdb's table is partial and in-frame only. The table lists roughly 190,000 clones, around 90% of them singletons. The sequencing input was peripheral blood. The receptors originated from a man in his fifties with acute or convalescent COVID-19.

This chain links TRBV6-2 or TRBV6-3 with TRBJ2-5, with TRBD2 matching over 12 bases. Trimming cost V 4 bases and J 2 bases; bases outside gene matches: 8. Germline-derived CDR1 and CDR2 are MNHEY and SVGEGT. There are 17 residues in the CDR3. CDR3 in DNA: TGTGCCAGCAGTTCCTCCCCGACTAGCGGGGGACAAGAGACCCAGTACTTC. Protein: CASSSSPTSGGQETQYF.

This chain connects TRBV6-2 or TRBV6-3 to TRBJ2-1; 10 nucleotides line up with TRBD1. The germline CDR1 and CDR2 sequences are MNHEY and SVGEGT. V lost 6 bases and J lost 6; bases outside the gene matches: 11. The CDR3 consists of 16 residues. CDR3 sequence: CASSRSLGQGGNEQFF. CDR3 nucleotides: TGTGCCAGCAGCCGGTCTCTCGGACAGGGGGGCAATGAGCAGTTCTTC.

This clone was detected a few times. The chain has TRBV19 and TRBJ2-5; D might be TRBD2 (6 bases). Germline CDR1 and CDR2: LNHDA and SQIVND (reference sequence). This CDR3 region has 15 residues. Trimming cost V 5 bases and J 2 bases, with 15 bases left between them. The CDR3 reads CASSAQLAPQETQYF. The CDR3 DNA sequence: TGTGCCAGTAGTGCCCAACTAGCTCCGCAAGAGACCCAGTACTTC.

This chain connects TRBV9 to TRBJ2-3, with 8 bases identical to TRBD2. The CDR3 totals 15 residues. Trimming at V came to 2 bases and at J to 5 bases, leaving 7 bases not matched to a gene. Germline assignment: CDR1 SGDLS and CDR2 YYNGEE. CDR3 in amino acids: CASSVQAGAGDTQYF. CDR3 in DNA: TGTGCCAGCAGCGTTCAAGCGGGAGCTGGAGATACGCAGTATTTT.

V is TRBV7-9 and J is TRBJ1-6; D is perhaps TRBD1 (5 bases). CDR3 length: 14 residues. The V end was cut by 4 bases, the J end by 8 bases, with 12 bases between. Germline V gives CDR1 SEHNR, CDR2 FQNEAQ (reference sequence). The CDR3 DNA reads TGTGCCAGCAGCTCTTTCCGGGGGTATTCACCCCTCCACTTT. Translated: CASSSFRGYSPLHF.

This clone appeared once. The rearrangement links TRBV27 to TRBJ1-1, with unresolved D. Looked up from germline, CDR1 is MNHEY and CDR2 is SMNVEV (reference sequence). V gave up 3 bases and J gave up 3 bases, with 8 bases separating them. The CDR3 runs 13 residues. The CDR3 DNA is TGTGCCAGCAGTTTGAGGGAGGACACTGAAGCTTTCTTT. Its translation is CASSLREDTEAFF.

This chain uses TRBV5-1 with TRBJ1-4; D is ambiguous. This CDR3 has 14 amino acids. The V end was cut by 0 bases, the J end by 6 bases, with 9 bases between. Germline V lookup: CDR1 SGHRS, CDR2 YFSETQ. The CDR3 DNA reads as TGCGCCAGCAGCTTGGGCGGCGGATATGAAAAACTGTTTTTT. This translates into CASSLGGGYEKLFF.

This chain uses TRBV6-6 with TRBJ1-1, with no clear D. CDR1 and CDR2 from the germline V gene are MNHNY and SVGAGI (reference sequence). Trimming cost V 8 bases and J 8 bases, with 12 bases left between them. The CDR3 is 11 residues long. For the CDR3, the DNA is TGTGCCAGCCGGAGTGAACCCGAAGCTTTCTTT. Its protein is CASRSEPEAFF.

The gene calls are TRBV4-1 and TRBJ1-1; no clear D. CDR1 and CDR2 from the germline V gene are MGHRA and YSYEKL. CDR3 length: 14 residues. With 3 bases removed from V and 5 bases from J, the gap between germline ends came to 13 bases. The CDR3 DNA reads TGCGCCAGCAGCCATCCCTCCCCGGGGACTGAAGCTTTCTTT. Its protein is CASSHPSPGTEAFF.

CDR3 coding DNA: TGTGCCAGCAGCACAGCCGGACTGAGCTACGAGCAGTACTTC. It codes for CASSTAGLSYEQYF. The rearrangement uses TRBV28 and TRBJ2-7; TRBD2 might be the D (5 bases). Germline loops: CDR1 MDHEN, CDR2 SYDVKM. With 6 bases removed from V and 3 bases from J, the gap between germline ends came to 15 bases. This CDR3 contains 14 residues.

The gene calls are TRBV4-1 and TRBJ2-7; 8 bases are a match to TRBD2. The CDR3 has 17 amino acids. Germline V gives CDR1 MGHRA, CDR2 YSYEKL. The junction had 7 bases not matched to a gene; V was cut back by 0 bases and J by 0 bases. DNA for the CDR3: TGCGCCAGCAGCCAAGAAGGGCTAGCGGGCCACTCCTACGAGCAGTACTTC. Protein product: CASSQEGLAGHSYEQYF.

The V gene is TRBV18, the J gene TRBJ2-2; 9 bases are shared with TRBD2. Germline CDR1 reads KGHSH; CDR2 reads LQKENI. J gave up 4 bases and V 0 bases, and 12 bases lay outside the gene matches. The CDR3 extends over 19 amino acids. The DNA for the CDR3 is TGTGCCAGCTCACCACCGGTGTCGGCGGGAGGGCCTCGCACCGGGGAGCTGTTTTTT. It specifies CASSPPVSAGGPRTGELFF.

The chain has TRBV7-3 and TRBJ2-3; 15 bases match TRBD2. The CDR3 totals 15 residues. CDR1 is SGHTA, CDR2 FQGTGA, per germline. The junction had 10 bases not matched to a gene; V was cut back by 4 bases and J by 14 bases. The CDR3 sequence is CASSSLGLAGGPWYF. In DNA, the CDR3 is TGTGCCAGCAGCTCTCTCGGACTAGCGGGAGGGCCATGGTATTTT.

The chain recombines TRBV21-1 with TRBJ1-2; the table's D call, TRBD1, has no DNA check behind it. TRBV21-1 is a known pseudogene. The CDR3 consists of 17 residues. The CDR3 coding sequence is TGTGCCAGCAGCAAAGTTGGGCAGGGGGTCACTAACTATGGCTACACCTTC. This translates into CASSKVGQGVTNYGYTF.

The chain combines TRBV2 with TRBJ2-1; TRBD1 is a possible D gene (6 bases). Per germline, CDR1 SNHLY and CDR2 FYNNEI. Trimming cost V 4 bases and J 6 bases, with 10 bases left between them. This CDR3 is built from 13 residues. Here the CDR3 DNA reads TGTGCCAGCAGTGGAACAGGGCGCAATGAGCAGTTCTTC. It codes for CASSGTGRNEQFF.

The chain employs TRBV21-1 and TRBJ1-2; the table names TRBD1, a call not compared with the DNA. TRBV21-1 represents a pseudogene. The CDR3 extends over 14 amino acids. The DNA for the CDR3 is TGTGCCAGCCACGGACAGGGGGAAAACTATGGCTACACCTTC. It encodes CASHGQGENYGYTF.

The chain is built from TRBV6-5 and TRBJ1-2, with TRBD1 matching 9 bases. The CDR3 runs to 15 residues. Germline V gene data show CDR1 as MNHEY and CDR2 as SVGAGI. After removal of 8 bases from V and 5 bases from J, the junction contained 12 bases not matched to a gene. CDR3 loop: CASLRDGDRVYGYTF. Written as DNA, the CDR3 is TGTGCCAGCCTCCGGGACGGGGACAGGGTATATGGCTACACCTTC.

The V and J genes are TRBV27 and TRBJ2-3, with 9 nucleotides matching TRBD2. The CDR3 runs to 15 residues. Germline V gene sequence: CDR1 MNHEY, CDR2 SMNVEV (reference sequence). V shed 2 bases, J shed 4 bases, and the junction held 4 bases outside the gene matches. The CDR3 loop reads CASSLGSGGPDTQYF. CDR3 DNA: TGTGCCAGCAGTTTAGGAAGCGGGGGGCCAGATACGCAGTATTTT.

The rearrangement links TRBV19 to TRBJ2-3, with 7 bases lining up with TRBD1. This CDR3 has 15 amino acids. Germline CDR1 and CDR2: LNHDA and SQIVND (reference sequence). Losses at the gene ends were 2 bases for V and 2 bases for J; bases not matched to a gene: 4. The CDR3 DNA reads as TGTGCCAGTAGTATATCACAGGGGTCCACAGATACGCAGTATTTT. Translation: CASSISQGSTDTQYF.